A single sample gave rise to the 30 T cell receptor beta chains below, sequenced in a study of OX40 agonist ivuxolimab in advanced cancers. The method was immunoSEQ multiplex PCR; TCRdb's version includes in-frame clones alone and lacks a portion of them. The sample carries about 80,000 clones, around 83% recorded once. Sequencing was performed on CD4+ or CD8+ T cells sorted from blood, taken in a trial of the OX40 agonist ivuxolimab. Every receptor here comes from an adult with an advanced solid tumor such as melanoma, head and neck, liver or kidney cancer.

This rearrangement joins TRBV10-2 to TRBJ2-7; 13 positions match TRBD2. With V trimmed by 7 bases and J by 2 bases, 5 bases remained unmatched. Germline-derived CDR1 and CDR2 are WSHSY and SAAADI. This CDR3 spans 15 amino acids. The CDR3 DNA sequence: TGCGCCAGCAATCCAGGACTAGCGGGAGCCTACGAGCAGTACTTC. Translation gives CASNPGLAGAYEQYF.

CDR3 region: CASSQMTGDAEAFF. The DNA for the CDR3 is TGCGCCAGCAGCCAAATGACAGGGGATGCTGAAGCTTTCTTT. The rearrangement joins TRBV4-3 to TRBJ1-1; 8 bases line up with TRBD1. Germline CDR1 is LGHNA and CDR2 is YSLEER. CDR3 length: 14 amino acids. J was trimmed by 6 bases and V by 2 bases; bases with no gene match: 5.

This sequence joins TRBV11-1 and TRBJ2-2; no reliable D call. CDR3 length equals 13 residues. Between the trimmed V and J ends, which lost 5 bases and 6 bases, there was a span of 10 bases. CDR1 SGHAT and CDR2 FQDESV come from the germline V gene (reference sequence). The CDR3 protein is CASSLRMAGELFF. The CDR3 coding sequence is TGTGCCAGCAGCCTTCGCATGGCCGGGGAGCTGTTTTTT.

This clone has more than one count but fewer than ten. The chain recombines TRBV20-1 with TRBJ2-4; 7 bases agree with TRBD1. The CDR3 is made up of 11 amino acids. Trimming took 8 bases from V and 5 from J; bases not matched to a gene: 3. Per germline, CDR1 DFQATT and CDR2 SNEGSKA (reference sequence). CDR3: CSFDRENIQYF. CDR3 coding DNA: TGCAGTTTCGACAGGGAAAACATTCAGTACTTC.

This chain connects TRBV28 to TRBJ2-6, with 9 positions matching TRBD1. The V gene's germline CDR1 is MDHEN and CDR2 SYDVKM. CDR3 length equals 18 residues. After removal of 6 bases from V and 1 base from J, the junction contained 10 bases not matched to a gene. The CDR3 reads CASSRGTGKGSGANVLTF. DNA of the CDR3: TGTGCCAGCAGCCGAGGGACAGGGAAGGGTTCTGGGGCCAACGTCCTGACTTTC. The full variable domain, in which reference TRBV28 and TRBJ2-6 provide the parts outside the CDR3, is DVKVTQSSRYLVKRTGEKVFLECVQDMDHENMFWYRQDPGLGLRLIYFSYDVKMKEKGDIPEGYSVSREKKERFSLILESASTNQTSMYLCASSRGTGKGSGANVLTFGAGSRLTVL.

This chain uses TRBV6-1 with TRBJ1-5, with 11 bases fitting TRBD1. The CDR3 is made up of 16 amino acids. CDR1 MNHNS and CDR2 SASEGT come from the germline V gene. With V trimmed by 1 base and J by 4 bases, 3 bases remained unmatched. CDR3 sequence (DNA): TGTGCCAGCAGTGAAGGGACAGGGGGCCGAAATCAGCCCCAGCATTTT. Translating it yields CASSEGTGGRNQPQHF.

This clone is a singleton in its sample. The chain employs TRBV6-5 and TRBJ1-1, with D possibly matching TRBD1 (6 bases). Germline values: CDR1 MNHEY, CDR2 SVGAGI. Between the trimmed V and J ends, which lost 5 bases and 4 bases, there was a span of 11 bases. The CDR3 length is 13 residues. CDR3 region: CASSLGAGTEAFF. Written as DNA, the CDR3 is TGTGCCAGCAGTCTGGGGGCGGGCACTGAAGCTTTCTTT.

The chain combines TRBV6-6 with TRBJ2-7, with D possibly being TRBD1 or TRBD2 (5 bases each). V was cut by 4 bases and J by 6 bases, with 13 bases left in between. CDR3 length equals 13 residues. Germline values: CDR1 MNHNY, CDR2 SVGAGI (reference sequence). CDR3 sequence reads: CASSSAGALEQYF. The CDR3 region has the DNA TGTGCCAGCAGTTCCGCCGGGGCGCTCGAGCAGTACTTC.

CDR3 sequence: CASGPGQGGGYTF. CDR3 bases: TGCGCCAGCGGACCGGGACAGGGAGGGGGCTACACCTTC. V and J are TRBV5-1 and TRBJ1-2, with 9 positions matching TRBD1. With 7 bases clipped from V and 8 bases from J, the junction kept 9 bases outside the gene matches. CDR3 length: 13 amino acids. CDR1 and CDR2 (germline): SGHRS, YFSETQ.

A single count supports this clone. The rearrangement joins TRBV5-4 to TRBJ2-3; D perhaps matches TRBD1 (5 bases). The germline V gene encodes CDR1 SGHNT and CDR2 YYREEE (reference sequence). The CDR3 runs 13 residues. V lost 3 bases and J 5 bases, leaving 10 bases between the germline ends. In DNA, the CDR3 is TGTGCCAGCAGCTCCAGGGTAGTAGATACGCAGTATTTT. This gives the protein CASSSRVVDTQYF.

The CDR3 protein is CASSPGMGGEQFF. CDR3 bases: TGTGCCAGCAGCCCTGGCATGGGGGGTGAGCAGTTCTTC. The rearrangement joins TRBV7-2 to TRBJ2-1, with a weak D call TRBD2 (6 bases). Trimming shortened V by 5 bases and J by 9 bases, and 14 bases separated the two germline ends. Looked up from germline, CDR1 is SGHTA and CDR2 is FQGNSA. CDR3 length: 13 residues.

The rearrangement links TRBV28 to TRBJ2-2; the D is unclear. The V gene lost 6 bases and the J gene lost 7 bases, with 9 bases spanning the gap. This CDR3 region has 12 residues. Looked up from germline, CDR1 is MDHEN and CDR2 is SYDVKM. CDR3 amino acids: CASRQFLGELFF. Here the CDR3 DNA reads TGTGCCAGCAGGCAGTTTCTCGGGGAGCTGTTTTTT.

The chain is built from TRBV5-1 and TRBJ2-7; D unclear. V lost 0 bases and J 0 bases, leaving 7 bases between the germline ends. CDR1 is SGHRS and CDR2 is YFSETQ in the germline V gene. The CDR3 has 14 residues. CDR3 residues: CASSLAGNSYEQYF. In nucleotides, the CDR3 is TGCGCCAGCAGCTTGGCTGGGAACTCCTACGAGCAGTACTTC.

CDR3 sequence: CASSLAGEEQYF. The CDR3 DNA is TGCGCCAGCAGCTTGGCCGGGGAAGAGCAGTACTTC. The J gene is TRBJ2-7, the V gene TRBV5-1; D is possibly TRBD2 (5 bases). V shed 0 bases and J shed 7 bases, with 8 bases lying between them. Germline values: CDR1 SGHRS, CDR2 YFSETQ. The CDR3 covers 12 residues.

V gene TRBV18 combines with J gene TRBJ1-2; D is unclear. The CDR3 contains 12 residues. The V and J ends lost 1 base and 6 bases respectively, with 6 bases between them. Germline lookup yields CDR1 KGHSH and CDR2 LQKENI. The DNA for the CDR3 is TGTGCCAGCTCACCACGGGCTGATGGCTACACCTTC. As protein: CASSPRADGYTF.

The rearrangement joins TRBV29-1 to TRBJ2-2, with D perhaps TRBD1 (6 bases). CDR3 length: 14 amino acids. V gave up 4 bases and J gave up 4 bases, with 13 bases separating them. CDR1 is SQVTM and CDR2 is ANQGSEA in the germline V gene. This chain's CDR3 is CSVVVQGATGELFF. DNA for the CDR3: TGCAGCGTTGTCGTACAGGGAGCCACCGGGGAGCTGTTTTTT.

The chain uses TRBV2 and TRBJ2-5; 9 nucleotides align to TRBD2. The V segment lost 3 bases and the J segment 5 bases; nucleotides outside the gene matches: 16. CDR1 SNHLY and CDR2 FYNNEI come from the germline V gene. The CDR3 covers 18 residues. CDR3 nucleotide sequence: TGTGCCAGCAGTGAGCGGCCCCCGAGGAGCGGGGGGCGGGAGACCCAGTACTTC. It is translated as CASSERPPRSGGRETQYF.

This clone showed up just once. The rearrangement uses TRBV25-1 and TRBJ2-5, with no clear D. The germline CDR1 and CDR2 sequences are MGHDK and SYGVNS. CDR3 length equals 16 residues. The V end was cut by 5 bases, the J end by 4 bases, with 20 bases between. CDR3 sequence: CASSLGYTISRETQYF. For the CDR3, the DNA is TGTGCCAGCAGTCTTGGATACACCATATCGAGAGAGACCCAGTACTTC.

The chain recombines TRBV5-4 with TRBJ2-1; D is uncertain. The CDR3 totals 15 residues. Germline V lookup: CDR1 SGHNT, CDR2 YYREEE (reference sequence). V was clipped by 5 bases and J by 6 bases, with 18 bases between them. CDR3 nucleotide sequence: TGTGCCAGCAGTCAAGGAGTAGCAAGGGCCAATGAGCAGTTCTTC. This sequence encodes CASSQGVARANEQFF.

The chain has TRBV7-9 and TRBJ2-5; D unresolved. CDR1 SEHNR and CDR2 FQNEAQ come from the germline V gene (reference sequence). V was shortened by 2 bases and J by 5 bases, with 21 bases between the two germline ends. The CDR3 totals 17 residues. The CDR3 sequence: CASSLLVGLSMWETQYF. Here the CDR3 DNA reads TGTGCCAGCAGCTTATTGGTTGGCCTTTCAATGTGGGAGACCCAGTACTTC.

This clone was recorded only once. V gene TRBV7-3 combines with J gene TRBJ2-3, with TRBD2 matching over 9 bases. V shed 5 bases and J 4 bases; nucleotides not matched to a gene: 4. This CDR3 has 14 residues. Germline assignment: CDR1 SGHTA and CDR2 FQGTGA. The CDR3 here is CASSLSGSADTQYF. DNA for the CDR3: TGTGCCAGCAGCCTTAGCGGGAGCGCAGATACGCAGTATTTT.

This chain uses TRBV5-1 with TRBJ1-1, with D possibly TRBD1 on 5 matching bases. Germline CDR1 and CDR2: SGHRS and YFSETQ. V was cut by 0 bases and J by 2 bases, with 11 bases left in between. CDR3 length: 15 residues. The CDR3 DNA follows: TGCGCCAGCAGCTTGGAAGGGGCGGAAAACACTGAAGCTTTCTTT. Protein: CASSLEGAENTEAFF.

V and J are TRBV11-2 and TRBJ2-2; TRBD2 aligns across 12 bases. The trim removed 5 bases at V and 5 bases at J, leaving 9 bases unmatched. Germline CDR1 reads SGHAT; CDR2 reads FQNNGV. CDR3 size: 17 residues. The CDR3 DNA reads as TGTGCCAGCAGCCGACCTTTCGGACTAGCGGGGACCGGGGAGCTGTTTTTT. Protein product: CASSRPFGLAGTGELFF.

The chain recombines TRBV7-2 with TRBJ2-7; possibly TRBD2 for D (5 bases). The CDR3 is 15 residues long. CDR1 is SGHTA, CDR2 FQGNSA, per germline. Trimming removed 5 bases at V and 4 bases at J, with 18 bases between. Here the CDR3 reads CASSPSARGSYEQYF. The CDR3 DNA reads as TGTGCCAGCAGCCCCAGCGCGAGAGGGTCATACGAGCAGTACTTC.

The gene calls are TRBV7-2 and TRBJ2-1; 11 positions agree with TRBD2. This CDR3 is 18 amino acids long. Germline V CDR1 and CDR2: SGHTA, FQGNSA. The trim removed 5 bases at V and 6 bases at J, leaving 15 bases unmatched. This CDR3 is CASSERASGGRSPNEQFF. The CDR3 nucleotides are TGTGCCAGCAGCGAGCGGGCTAGCGGGGGGCGTTCCCCCAATGAGCAGTTCTTC.

This chain uses TRBV19 with TRBJ2-1; D perhaps matches TRBD2 (6 bases). Germline values: CDR1 LNHDA, CDR2 SQIVND (reference sequence). This CDR3 is built from 15 residues. The V end lost 3 bases, the J end lost 0 bases, and 9 bases lay between the germline ends. The CDR3 DNA follows: TGTGCCAGTAGTATTGAGGGAGGCTCCTACAATGAGCAGTTCTTC. Translating gives CASSIEGGSYNEQFF.

This clone was recorded only once. The chain recombines TRBV7-9 with TRBJ1-5; D unresolved. The ends were cut back, 6 bases at V and 1 base at J, with 7 bases in the middle. Germline values: CDR1 SEHNR, CDR2 FQNEAQ (reference sequence). This CDR3 contains 13 residues. CDR3 protein: CASSDGSNQPQHF. As DNA, the CDR3 is TGTGCCAGCAGTGACGGCAGCAATCAGCCCCAGCATTTT.

The DNA for the CDR3 is TGTGCCAGCAGCCAAGACGGACTCACCGGGGAGCTGTTTTTT. Amino acid sequence: CASSQDGLTGELFF. The V and J genes are TRBV4-2 and TRBJ2-2, with D possibly being TRBD2 (5 bases). The CDR3 has 14 amino acids. Between the trimmed V and J ends, which lost 0 bases and 4 bases, there was a span of 6 bases. The germline V gene has CDR1 LGHNA and CDR2 YNFKEQ.

This clone was counted a few times. The chain recombines TRBV19 with TRBJ2-5; a weak D match, TRBD1 (6 bases). The germline V gene has CDR1 LNHDA and CDR2 SQIVND (reference sequence). This CDR3 is 15 amino acids long. Deletions cut 3 bases from V and 7 bases from J, with 18 bases between. CDR3: CASSIGDTGGGTQYF. The CDR3 DNA reads TGTGCCAGTAGTATTGGGGACACGGGTGGTGGGACCCAGTACTTC.

The chain uses TRBV28 and TRBJ2-4; D could derive from TRBD1 or TRBD2 (6 bases each). The CDR3 loop spans 16 amino acids. V lost 5 bases and J lost 7, with 21 bases in between. Germline lookup yields CDR1 MDHEN and CDR2 SYDVKM. The CDR3 DNA reads as TGTGCCAGCAGTCCGGTCGGTCGGGGGCTAAGGAACATTCAGTACTTC. Protein product: CASSPVGRGLRNIQYF.